These 2 T cell receptor beta chains originate from one sample sequenced in a study of T cells in localized non-small cell lung cancer. TCRdb keeps only in-frame clones here, not all; method: immunoSEQ multiplex PCR. Found here are approximately 70,000 clones, roughly 79% of them singletons; the top ten hold under 5%. The specimen comprised PBMCs, sampled before any cancer treatment. These receptors all come from a man between 40 and 70 years old with stage II lung adenocarcinoma.

The CDR3 DNA follows: TGCGCCAGCAGCTTGGAAACAGGGGGCTTCGAGCAGTACTTC. Its translation is CASSLETGGFEQYF. This chain joins TRBV5-1 and TRBJ2-7, with TRBD1 identical over 9 bases. This CDR3 is built from 14 residues. Trimming at V came to 0 bases and at J to 6 bases, leaving 4 bases not matched to a gene. Germline loops: CDR1 SGHRS, CDR2 YFSETQ.

The CDR3 sequence: CASSLQVSNTGELFF. In DNA, the CDR3 is TGTGCCAGCAGCCTACAGGTCTCGAACACCGGGGAGCTGTTTTTT. V usage is TRBV9 and J usage is TRBJ2-2; D might be TRBD1 (5 bases). The V gene's germline CDR1 is SGDLS and CDR2 YYNGEE. The length of the CDR3 is 15 residues. V was cut by 4 bases and J by 0 bases, with 10 bases left in between.